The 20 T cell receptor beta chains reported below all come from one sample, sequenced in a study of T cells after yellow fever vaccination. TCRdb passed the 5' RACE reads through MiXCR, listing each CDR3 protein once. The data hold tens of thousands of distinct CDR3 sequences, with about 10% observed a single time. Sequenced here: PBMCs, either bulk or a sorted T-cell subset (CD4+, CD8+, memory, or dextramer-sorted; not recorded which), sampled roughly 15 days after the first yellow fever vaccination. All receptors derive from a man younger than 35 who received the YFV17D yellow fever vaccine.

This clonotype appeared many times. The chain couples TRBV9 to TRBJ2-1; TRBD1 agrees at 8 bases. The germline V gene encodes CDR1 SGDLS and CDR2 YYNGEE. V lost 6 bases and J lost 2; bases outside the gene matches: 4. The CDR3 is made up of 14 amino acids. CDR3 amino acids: CASTPQGAYNEQFF. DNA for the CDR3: TGTGCCAGCACCCCACAGGGGGCCTACAATGAGCAGTTCTTC.

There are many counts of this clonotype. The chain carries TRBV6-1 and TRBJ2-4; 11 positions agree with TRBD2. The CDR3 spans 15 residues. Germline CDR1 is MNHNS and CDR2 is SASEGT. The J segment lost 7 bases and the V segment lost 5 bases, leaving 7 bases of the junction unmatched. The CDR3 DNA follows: TGTGCCAGCAGTACCGGGACTAGCGGTTTGAACATTCAGTACTTC. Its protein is CASSTGTSGLNIQYF.

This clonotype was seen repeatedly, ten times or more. The CDR3 protein is CSAEARGGHRTDTQYF. The CDR3 DNA reads as TGCAGTGCCGAAGCGAGGGGGGGCCACCGCACAGATACGCAGTATTTT. The genes are TRBV20-1 and TRBJ2-3, with a weak D call TRBD2 (7 bases). Germline CDR1 is DFQATT and CDR2 is SNEGSKA (reference sequence). CDR3 length equals 16 residues. V shed 6 bases and J shed 1 base, with 20 bases lying between them.

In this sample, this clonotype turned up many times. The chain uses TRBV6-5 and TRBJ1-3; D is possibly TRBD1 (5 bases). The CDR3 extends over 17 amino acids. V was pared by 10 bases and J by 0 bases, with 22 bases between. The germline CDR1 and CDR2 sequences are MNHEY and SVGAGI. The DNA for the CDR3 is TGTGCCACGGGATTCTCTTACAGGCTTAGCTCTGGAAACACCATATATTTT. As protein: CATGFSYRLSSGNTIYF.

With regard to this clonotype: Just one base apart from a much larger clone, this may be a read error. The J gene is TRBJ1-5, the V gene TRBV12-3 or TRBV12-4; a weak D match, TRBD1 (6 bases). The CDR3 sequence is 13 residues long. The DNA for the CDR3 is TGTGTCAGCAGTCTTAACAGGGCTCAGCCCCAGCATTTT. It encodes CVSSLNRAQPQHF.

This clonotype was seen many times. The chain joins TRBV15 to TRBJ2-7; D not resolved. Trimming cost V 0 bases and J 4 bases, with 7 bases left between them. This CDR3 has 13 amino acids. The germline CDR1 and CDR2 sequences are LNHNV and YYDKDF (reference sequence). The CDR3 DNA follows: TGTGCCACCAGCAGAGATCTAACATACGAGCAGTACTTC. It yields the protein CATSRDLTYEQYF.

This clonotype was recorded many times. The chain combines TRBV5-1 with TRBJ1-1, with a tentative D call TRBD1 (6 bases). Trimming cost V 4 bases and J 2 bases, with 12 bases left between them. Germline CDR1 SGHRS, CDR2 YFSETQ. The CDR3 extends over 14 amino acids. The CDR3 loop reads CASSRTEPNTEAFF. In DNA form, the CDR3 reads TGCGCCAGCAGCCGGACAGAACCTAACACTGAAGCTTTCTTT.

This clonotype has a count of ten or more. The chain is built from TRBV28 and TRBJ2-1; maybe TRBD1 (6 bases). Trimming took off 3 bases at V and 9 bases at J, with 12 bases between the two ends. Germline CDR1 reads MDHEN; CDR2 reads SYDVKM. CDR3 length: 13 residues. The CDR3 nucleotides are TGTGCCAGCAGTTTCTTAGGGGGTATTGAGCAGTTCTTC. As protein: CASSFLGGIEQFF.

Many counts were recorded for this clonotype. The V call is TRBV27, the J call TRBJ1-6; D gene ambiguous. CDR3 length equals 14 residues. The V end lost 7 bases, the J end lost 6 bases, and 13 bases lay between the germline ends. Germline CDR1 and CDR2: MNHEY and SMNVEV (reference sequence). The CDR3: CASMVGSVNSPLHF. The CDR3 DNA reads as TGTGCCAGCATGGTGGGCTCTGTTAATTCACCCCTCCACTTT.

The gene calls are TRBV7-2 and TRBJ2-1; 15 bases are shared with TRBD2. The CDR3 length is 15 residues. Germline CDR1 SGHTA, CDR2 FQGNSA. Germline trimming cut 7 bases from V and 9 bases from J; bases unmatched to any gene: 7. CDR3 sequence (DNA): TGTGCCAGCATCCCTTGGACTAGCGGGGGGGGTGAGCAGTTCTTC. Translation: CASIPWTSGGGEQFF. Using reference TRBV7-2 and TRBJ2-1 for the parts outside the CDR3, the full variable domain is GAGVSQSPSNKVTEKGKDVELRCDPISGHTALYWYRQSLGQGLEFLIYFQGNSAPDKSGLPSDRFSAERTGGSVSTLTIQRTQQEDSAVYLCASIPWTSGGGEQFFGPGTRLTVL.

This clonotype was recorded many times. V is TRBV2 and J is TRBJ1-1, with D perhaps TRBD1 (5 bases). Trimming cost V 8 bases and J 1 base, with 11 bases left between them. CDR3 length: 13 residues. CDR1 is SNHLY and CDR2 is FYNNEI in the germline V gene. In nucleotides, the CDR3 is TGTGCCAGCGGACGGGACGGGAACACTGAAGCTTTCTTT. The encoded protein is CASGRDGNTEAFF.

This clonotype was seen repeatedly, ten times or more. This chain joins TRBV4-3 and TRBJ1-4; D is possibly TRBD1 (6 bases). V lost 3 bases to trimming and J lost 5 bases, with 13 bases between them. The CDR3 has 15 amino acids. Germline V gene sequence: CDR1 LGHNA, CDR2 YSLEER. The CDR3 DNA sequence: TGCGCCAGCAGCCAGCTGGCAGGGGAGAATGAAAAACTGTTTTTT. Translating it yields CASSQLAGENEKLFF.

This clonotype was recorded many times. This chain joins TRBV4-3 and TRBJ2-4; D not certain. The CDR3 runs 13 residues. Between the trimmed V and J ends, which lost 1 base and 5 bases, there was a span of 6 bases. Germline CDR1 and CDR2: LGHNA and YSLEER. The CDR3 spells CASSQGQQNIQYF. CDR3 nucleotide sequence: TGCGCCAGCAGCCAAGGGCAGCAAAACATTCAGTACTTC.

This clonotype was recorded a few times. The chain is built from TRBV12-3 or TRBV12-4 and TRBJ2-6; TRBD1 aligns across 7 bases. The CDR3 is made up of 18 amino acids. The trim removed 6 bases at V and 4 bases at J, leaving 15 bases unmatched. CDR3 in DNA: TGTGCCAGCAGGGGTTCACAGGGGATGGTTTCCGGGGCCAACGTCCTGACTTTC. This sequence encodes CASRGSQGMVSGANVLTF.

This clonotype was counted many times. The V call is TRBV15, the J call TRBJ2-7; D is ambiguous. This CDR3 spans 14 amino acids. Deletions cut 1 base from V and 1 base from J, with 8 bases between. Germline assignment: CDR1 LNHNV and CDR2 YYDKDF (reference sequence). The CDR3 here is CATSRAAGSYEQYF. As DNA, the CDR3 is TGTGCCACCAGCAGAGCGGCAGGTTCCTACGAGCAGTACTTC.

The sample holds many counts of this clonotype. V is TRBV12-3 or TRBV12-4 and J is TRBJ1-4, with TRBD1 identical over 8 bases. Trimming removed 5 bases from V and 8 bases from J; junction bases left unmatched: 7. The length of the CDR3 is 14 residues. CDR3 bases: TGTGCCAGCAGTCATGGACAGGGTAGGGAAAAACTGTTTTTT. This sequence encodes CASSHGQGREKLFF.

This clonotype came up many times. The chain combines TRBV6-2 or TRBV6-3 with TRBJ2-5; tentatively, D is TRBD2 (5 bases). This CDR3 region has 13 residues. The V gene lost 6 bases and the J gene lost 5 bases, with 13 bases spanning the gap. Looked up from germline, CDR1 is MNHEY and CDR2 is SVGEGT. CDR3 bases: TGTGCCAGCAGACCGTGGACTGAGGAGACCCAGTACTTC. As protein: CASRPWTEETQYF.

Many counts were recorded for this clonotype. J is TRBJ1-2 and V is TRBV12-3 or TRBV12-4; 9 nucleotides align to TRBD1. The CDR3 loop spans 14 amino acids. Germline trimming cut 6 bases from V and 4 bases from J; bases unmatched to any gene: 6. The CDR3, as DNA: TGTGCCAGCAGCCCGGACAGGGGAAGCTATGGCTACACCTTC. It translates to CASSPDRGSYGYTF.

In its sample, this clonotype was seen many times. CDR3 region: CASSLGPTDNSPLHF. CDR3 DNA sequence: TGTGCCAGCAGCTTGGGCCCCACTGATAATTCACCCCTCCACTTT. The V call is TRBV7-2, the J call TRBJ1-6; D gene ambiguous. Germline CDR1 is SGHTA and CDR2 is FQGNSA. CDR3 size: 15 residues. Trimming cost V 3 bases and J 5 bases, with 11 bases left between them. The complete variable domain, with remaining parts taken from reference TRBV7-2 and TRBJ1-6, reads GAGVSQSPSNKVTEKGKDVELRCDPISGHTALYWYRQSLGQGLEFLIYFQGNSAPDKSGLPSDRFSAERTGGSVSTLTIQRTQQEDSAVYLCASSLGPTDNSPLHFGNGTRLTVT.

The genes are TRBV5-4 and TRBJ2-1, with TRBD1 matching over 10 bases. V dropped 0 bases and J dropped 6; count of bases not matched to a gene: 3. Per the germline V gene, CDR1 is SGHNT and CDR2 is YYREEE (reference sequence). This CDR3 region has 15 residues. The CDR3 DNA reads TGTGCCAGCAGCTTGGGACAGGGGGCGCGCAATGAGCAGTTCTTC. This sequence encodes CASSLGQGARNEQFF. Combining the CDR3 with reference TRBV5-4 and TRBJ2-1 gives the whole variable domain ETGVTQSPTHLIKTRGQQVTLRCSSQSGHNTVSWYQQALGQGPQFIFQYYREEENGRGNFPPRFSGLQFPNYSSELNVNALELDDSALYLCASSLGQGARNEQFFGPGTRLTVL.